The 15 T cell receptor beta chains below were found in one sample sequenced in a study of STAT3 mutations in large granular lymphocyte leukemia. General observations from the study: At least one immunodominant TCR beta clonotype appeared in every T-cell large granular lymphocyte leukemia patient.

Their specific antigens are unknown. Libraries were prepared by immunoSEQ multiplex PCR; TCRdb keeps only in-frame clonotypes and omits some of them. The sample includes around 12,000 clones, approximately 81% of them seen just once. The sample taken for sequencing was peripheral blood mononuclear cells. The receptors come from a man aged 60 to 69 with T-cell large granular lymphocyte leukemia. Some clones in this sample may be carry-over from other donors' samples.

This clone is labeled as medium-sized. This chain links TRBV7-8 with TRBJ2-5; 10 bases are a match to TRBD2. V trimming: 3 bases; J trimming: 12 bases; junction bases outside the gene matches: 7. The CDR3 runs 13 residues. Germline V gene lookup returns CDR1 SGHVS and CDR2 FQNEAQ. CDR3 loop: CASSFRTSGTKYF. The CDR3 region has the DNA TGTGCCAGCAGCTTTCGGACTAGCGGAACAAAGTACTTC.

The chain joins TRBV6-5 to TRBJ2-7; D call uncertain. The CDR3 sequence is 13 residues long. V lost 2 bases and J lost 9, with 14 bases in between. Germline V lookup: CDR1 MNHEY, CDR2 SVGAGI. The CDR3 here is CASSYAQSMGQYF. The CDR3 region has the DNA TGTGCCAGCAGTTACGCCCAAAGCATGGGGCAGTACTTC.

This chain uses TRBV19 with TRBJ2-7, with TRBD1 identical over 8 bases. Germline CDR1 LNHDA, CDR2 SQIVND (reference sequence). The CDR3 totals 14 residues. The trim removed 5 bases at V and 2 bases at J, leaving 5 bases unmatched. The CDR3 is CASSPRTGPYEQYF. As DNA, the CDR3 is TGTGCCAGTAGTCCCAGGACAGGGCCCTACGAGCAGTACTTC.

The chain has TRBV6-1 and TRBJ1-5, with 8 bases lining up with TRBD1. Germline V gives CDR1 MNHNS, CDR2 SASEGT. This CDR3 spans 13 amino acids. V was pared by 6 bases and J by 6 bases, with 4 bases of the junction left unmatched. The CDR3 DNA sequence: TGTGCCAGCAGCGTGGACAGGGCTCAGCCCCAGCATTTT. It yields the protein CASSVDRAQPQHF.

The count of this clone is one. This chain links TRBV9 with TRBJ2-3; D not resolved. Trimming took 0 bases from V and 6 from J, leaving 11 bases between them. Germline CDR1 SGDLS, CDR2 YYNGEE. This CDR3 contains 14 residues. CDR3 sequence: CASSVATTSDTQYF. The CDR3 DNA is TGTGCCAGCAGCGTAGCTACTACATCGGATACGCAGTATTTT.

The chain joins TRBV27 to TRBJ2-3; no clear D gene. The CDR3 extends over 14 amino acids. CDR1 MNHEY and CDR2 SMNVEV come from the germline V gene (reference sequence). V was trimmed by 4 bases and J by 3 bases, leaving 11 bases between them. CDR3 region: CASSSDQRTDTQYF. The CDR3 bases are TGTGCCAGCAGTTCCGATCAAAGGACAGATACGCAGTATTTT.

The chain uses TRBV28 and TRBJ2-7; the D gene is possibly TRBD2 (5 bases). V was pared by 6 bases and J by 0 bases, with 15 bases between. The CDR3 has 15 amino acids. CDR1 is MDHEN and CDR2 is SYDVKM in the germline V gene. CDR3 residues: CASRGTGWGSYEQYF. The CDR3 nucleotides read TGTGCCAGCAGAGGCACGGGGTGGGGCTCCTACGAGCAGTACTTC.

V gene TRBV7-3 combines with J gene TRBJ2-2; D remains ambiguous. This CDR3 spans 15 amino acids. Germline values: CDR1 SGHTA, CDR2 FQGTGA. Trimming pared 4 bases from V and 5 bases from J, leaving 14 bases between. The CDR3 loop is CASSSFQGLTGELFF. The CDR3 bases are TGTGCCAGCAGCTCGTTTCAAGGGTTAACCGGGGAGCTGTTTTTT.

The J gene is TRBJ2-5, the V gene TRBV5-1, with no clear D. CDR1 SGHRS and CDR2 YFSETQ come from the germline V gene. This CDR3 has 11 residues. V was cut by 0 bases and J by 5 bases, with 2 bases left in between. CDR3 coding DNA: TGCGCCAGCAGCTTGGAGGAGACCCAGTACTTC. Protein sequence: CASSLEETQYF.

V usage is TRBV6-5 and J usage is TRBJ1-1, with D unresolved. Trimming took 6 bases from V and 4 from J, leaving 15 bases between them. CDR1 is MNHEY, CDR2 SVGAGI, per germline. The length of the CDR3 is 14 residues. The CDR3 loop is CASRSYGLGTEAFF. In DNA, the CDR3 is TGTGCCAGCAGGTCCTATGGGTTAGGCACTGAAGCTTTCTTT.

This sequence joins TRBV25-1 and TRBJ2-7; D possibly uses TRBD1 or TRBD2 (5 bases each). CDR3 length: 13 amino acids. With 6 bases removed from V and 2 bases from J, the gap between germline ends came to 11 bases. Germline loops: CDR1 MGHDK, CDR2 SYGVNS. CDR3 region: CASRDSGAYEQYF. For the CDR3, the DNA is TGTGCCAGCAGAGACAGCGGAGCCTACGAGCAGTACTTC.

As DNA, the CDR3 is TGTGCCAGCAGCTTGAACTGGGGGGGATTGTACGAGCAGTACTTC. Translating gives CASSLNWGGLYEQYF. The rearrangement joins TRBV27 to TRBJ2-7, with 7 nucleotides matching TRBD2. J gave up 4 bases and V 6 bases, and 12 bases lay outside the gene matches. The CDR3 sequence is 15 residues long. CDR1 and CDR2 from the germline V gene are MNHEY and SMNVEV (reference sequence).

The CDR3 DNA is TGCGCCAGCAGCCCAACGAGAGGGACTAGCGGGAGGGGGGCCTACAATGAGCAGTTCTTC. Translated, it gives CASSPTRGTSGRGAYNEQFF. The chain employs TRBV4-3 and TRBJ2-1; 16 nucleotides line up with TRBD2. V lost 4 bases and J lost 2; bases outside the gene matches: 11. This CDR3 has 20 residues. CDR1 and CDR2 (germline): LGHNA, YSLEER.

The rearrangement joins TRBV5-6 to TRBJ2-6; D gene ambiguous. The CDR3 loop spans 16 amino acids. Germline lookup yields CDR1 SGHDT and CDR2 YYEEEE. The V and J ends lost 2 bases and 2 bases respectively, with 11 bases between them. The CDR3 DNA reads TGTGCCAGCAGCTTTTTCCAGCCGACTGGGGCCAACGTCCTGACTTTC. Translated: CASSFFQPTGANVLTF.

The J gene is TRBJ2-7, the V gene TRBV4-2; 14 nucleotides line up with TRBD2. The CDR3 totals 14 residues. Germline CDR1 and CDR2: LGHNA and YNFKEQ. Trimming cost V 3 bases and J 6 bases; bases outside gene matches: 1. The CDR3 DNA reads TGTGCCAGCAGCCAGGGACTAGCGGGAGTCGAGCAGTACTTC. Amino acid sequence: CASSQGLAGVEQYF.